Sequencing of this TCR beta chain was carried out in a study of blood T cell repertoires in COVID-19. Study at large: Sites across the United States, Italy and Spain contributed samples from acute and convalescent COVID-19. PBMCs, B-cell-depleted T cells, or T cells provided the cDNA or gDNA that made up the material.

CDR1 and CDR2 (germline): SGHTA, FQGNSA. The J segment lost 6 bases and the V segment lost 2 bases, leaving 5 bases of the junction unmatched. This CDR3 comprises 14 residues. Per the study methods: Reference gene primer amplification in the assay estimated nucleated cell counts. The repertoire was sequenced with immunoSEQ multiplex PCR; TCRdb's copy has only in-frame clones and lacks some. V and J calls and clone size are as listed in that table; D and trimming were resolved from the DNA. The table records 150,000 to 190,000 clones, over 60% of them present only once. The rearrangement uses TRBV7-2 and TRBJ1-2, with 8 bases that match TRBD1. The receptor was isolated from a woman of 80 years or more with acute or convalescent COVID-19. Sequenced material: peripheral blood. DNA for the CDR3: TGTGCCAGCAGCTTAAATGGACAGGGAGATGGCTACACCTTC. As protein: CASSLNGQGDGYTF.